Sequencing of this T cell receptor (beta chain) was carried out in a study of breast tumors, draining lymph nodes, adjacent tissues. Study-wide findings and caveats: Compared with basal-like, luminal-like tumors shared significantly more repertoire with nontumor tissue. Data fit most tumor T cells coming from lymph node, expanding in tumor. Tumor repertoires ranked between lymph nodes and nontumor tissue in diversity, with V and J gene preferences.

Details on this clonotype: As yet, its antigen is unknown. This may arise from a read error, as a much more abundant clone is one base away.

Axillary draining lymph nodes of breast cancer patients supplied the node samples. MiXCR, run by TCRdb on the multiplex PCR reads, gives a single entry per CDR3 protein. Here the sample spans approximately 130,000 distinct CDR3 sequences, over 20% being singletons. This CDR3 region has 15 residues. Germline assignment: CDR1 SGHRS and CDR2 YFSETQ. This clonotype was sampled from a female donor with breast cancer. Some clones in this sample may be carry-over from other donors' samples. The sequenced material came from axillary lymph node tissue. This chain connects TRBV5-1 to TRBJ2-5; 7 bases fit TRBD2. The CDR3 DNA reads TGCGCCAGCAGCTGGGGGGGACTGGATCAAGAGGCCCAGTACTTC. It yields the protein CASSWGGLDQEAQYF. Using reference TRBV5-1 and TRBJ2-5 for the parts outside the CDR3, the full variable domain is KAGVTQTPRYLIKTRGQQVTLSCSPISGHRSVSWYQQTPGQGLQFLFEYFSETQRNKGNFPGRFSGRQFSNSRSEMNVSTLELGDSALYLCASSWGGLDQEAQYFGPGTRLLVL.